This T cell receptor beta chain is drawn from a study of CD8 T cells in ankylosing spondylitis. Study results and limitations: Within peripheral blood, clones linked to disease were CD8+ and relatively rare. Significant enrichment of disease-linked clones was reported in matched ankylosing spondylitis synovial fluid. Ankylosing spondylitis blood appeared to be characterized by a TCR beta motif of eight highly homologous variants.

Making use of molecular barcodes, quantitative 5'-RACE generated TCR beta libraries. Each CDR3 protein gets one entry after TCRdb re-called the 5' RACE reads with MiXCR. Of approximately 400,000 distinct CDR3 sequences listed, roughly a quarter are singletons. V lost 4 bases and J lost 1, with 10 bases in between. Germline CDR1 LGHNA, CDR2 YNFKEQ. This CDR3 spans 14 amino acids. This clonotype was detected once. Its antigen is not identified. The TCR was taken from a male donor with ankylosing spondylitis. Input material: blood, either unsorted or a sorted T cell fraction (not recorded which). The rearrangement links TRBV4-2 to TRBJ1-1; D is unresolved. The CDR3 region is CASSPANGNTEAFF. CDR3 bases: TGTGCCAGCAGCCCGGCGAACGGGAACACTGAAGCTTTCTTT.